These 29 T cell receptor beta chains were sequenced from one sample in a study of cytomegalovirus exposure and HLA in healthy donors. PCR involved 60 Vbeta and 13 Jbeta primers. This table comes from immunoSEQ multiplex PCR, and its TCRdb copy is limited to in-frame clones, with some not included. The table records 100,000 or so clones, around 76% of them present only once. What was sequenced was PBMCs. These receptors all come from a woman aged 40 to 49 in good health and CMV-seropositive.

The chain uses TRBV19 and TRBJ2-3, with 7 bases aligning to TRBD2. CDR3 length: 14 residues. Germline CDR1 is LNHDA and CDR2 is SQIVND (reference sequence). V was clipped by 7 bases and J by 4 bases; unmatched bases: 8. The CDR3 DNA reads as TGTGCCAGTAACCCTAGCGGACCCCCAGATACGCAGTATTTT. Translated, it gives CASNPSGPPDTQYF.

This clone turned up a few times. V is TRBV5-1 and J is TRBJ2-2, with D unresolved. The germline V gene has CDR1 SGHRS and CDR2 YFSETQ. Trimming left V 0 bases short and J 0 bases short, with 6 bases between. CDR3 size: 15 residues. CDR3: CASSLGGSNTGELFF. In DNA form, the CDR3 reads TGCGCCAGCAGCTTGGGAGGTTCGAACACCGGGGAGCTGTTTTTT.

CDR3 sequence (DNA): TGTGCCAGCAGCTTCCAGGCCGTAGGGGATCAGCCCCAGCATTTT. It yields the protein CASSFQAVGDQPQHF. The chain links TRBV7-2 to TRBJ1-5; maybe TRBD1 (5 bases). The germline V and J ends were trimmed by 3 bases and 5 bases, with 14 bases remaining between them. This CDR3 contains 15 residues. CDR1 and CDR2 from the germline V gene are SGHTA and FQGNSA.

The chain links TRBV6-1 to TRBJ2-2, with TRBD2 matching over 11 bases. CDR3 length: 15 amino acids. V dropped 6 bases and J dropped 4; count of bases not matched to a gene: 4. Germline CDR1 and CDR2: MNHNS and SASEGT. For the CDR3, the DNA is TGTGCCAGCAGGGGACTAGCGGCACCCACCGGGGAGCTGTTTTTT. Translated: CASRGLAAPTGELFF.

The CDR3 coding sequence is TGTGCCAGCCGCGGCGAGAACACCGGGGAGCTGTTTTTT. Encoded protein: CASRGENTGELFF. The chain carries TRBV6-5 and TRBJ2-2; D gene unclear. The V end was cut by 8 bases, the J end by 1 base, with 8 bases between. Per the germline V gene, CDR1 is MNHEY and CDR2 is SVGAGI. There are 13 residues in the CDR3.

This clone was seen a handful of times. The chain is built from TRBV4-2 and TRBJ1-6; TRBD1 agrees at 7 bases. The CDR3 loop spans 16 amino acids. V shed 4 bases, J shed 3 bases, and the junction held 6 bases outside the gene matches. Germline CDR1 LGHNA, CDR2 YNFKEQ. CDR3 DNA: TGTGCCAGCAGCCTCAGGACAGGAGACTATAATTCACCCCTCCACTTT. The encoded protein is CASSLRTGDYNSPLHF.

V gene TRBV15 combines with J gene TRBJ2-1; no clear D gene. The V end was cut by 3 bases, the J end by 8 bases, with 14 bases between. CDR1 and CDR2 from the germline V gene are LNHNV and YYDKDF (reference sequence). This CDR3 spans 14 amino acids. Here the CDR3 reads CATSSSAGVDEQFF. The CDR3 region has the DNA TGTGCCACCAGCAGTTCCGCTGGAGTCGATGAGCAGTTCTTC.

This clone was observed a few times. The chain employs TRBV7-9 and TRBJ1-4, with 11 bases identical to TRBD1. V shed 5 bases and J 8 bases; nucleotides not matched to a gene: 4. The germline CDR1 and CDR2 sequences are SEHNR and FQNEAQ (reference sequence). The CDR3 extends over 14 amino acids. This CDR3 is CASSDRDRGEKLFF. CDR3 in DNA: TGTGCCAGCAGCGACCGGGACAGGGGGGAAAAACTGTTTTTT.

With regard to this clone: Germline and junction disagree at one end, which may indicate a read error. This chain joins TRBV7-7 and TRBJ2-3, with 8 bases that match TRBD1. CDR1 is SSHAT and CDR2 is FNYEAQ in the germline V gene (reference sequence). The CDR3 loop spans 14 amino acids. This CDR3 is CASSSGGGTDTQYF. In DNA form, the CDR3 reads TGTGCTAGCAGCTCAGGGGGCGGCACAGATACGCAGTATTTT.

This chain connects TRBV6-4 to TRBJ2-2; 10 bases match TRBD1. This CDR3 has 15 residues. Germline lookup yields CDR1 MRHNA and CDR2 SNTAGT. The J segment lost 6 bases and the V segment lost 7 bases, leaving 8 bases of the junction unmatched. CDR3 amino acids: CASTPGQGSSGELFF. CDR3 DNA: TGTGCCAGCACTCCGGGACAGGGGTCGTCCGGGGAGCTGTTTTTT.

The CDR3 DNA is TGTGCCAGCAGCTTTGCAGGTGATAATTCACCCCTCCACTTT. It is translated as CASSFAGDNSPLHF. This chain uses TRBV7-3 with TRBJ1-6; D uncertain. The germline gives CDR1 SGHTA, CDR2 FQGTGA. V lost 3 bases to trimming and J lost 5 bases, with 8 bases between them. The CDR3 totals 14 residues.

CDR3 sequence reads: CAWGSGEQYF. The CDR3 region has the DNA TGTGCCTGGGGCTCCGGGGAGCAGTACTTC. V usage is TRBV30 and J usage is TRBJ2-7, with D hard to call. V dropped 5 bases and J dropped 7 bases, with 9 bases sitting between them. Germline V lookup: CDR1 GTSNPN, CDR2 SVGIG (reference sequence). The CDR3 has 10 residues. The variable domain in full, with the rest retrieved from reference TRBV30 and TRBJ2-7, is SQTIHQWPATLVQPVGSPLSLECTVEGTSNPNLYWYRQAAGRGLQLLFYSVGIGQISSEVPQNLSASRPQDRQFILSSKKLLLSDSGFYLCAWGSGEQYFGPGTRLTVT.

This clone has just a few counts. The gene calls are TRBV30 and TRBJ1-6; 7 bases are a match to TRBD1. This CDR3 is 16 amino acids long. V shed 4 bases and J 10 bases; nucleotides not matched to a gene: 16. The germline V gene encodes CDR1 GTSNPN and CDR2 SVGIG (reference sequence). The CDR3 region is CAWISRGRPYDSPLHF. CDR3 coding DNA: TGTGCCTGGATCTCGAGGGGGCGGCCCTACGACTCACCCCTCCACTTT. The complete variable domain, with remaining parts taken from reference TRBV30 and TRBJ1-6, reads SQTIHQWPATLVQPVGSPLSLECTVEGTSNPNLYWYRQAAGRGLQLLFYSVGIGQISSEVPQNLSASRPQDRQFILSSKKLLLSDSGFYLCAWISRGRPYDSPLHFGNGTRLTVT.

CDR3 sequence reads: CASSLIPGEKLFF. For the CDR3, the DNA is TGTGCCAGCAGTTTAATACCGGGGGAAAAACTGTTTTTT. J is TRBJ1-4 and V is TRBV27, with D unresolved. Trimming cost V 2 bases and J 8 bases, with 9 bases left between them. CDR1 and CDR2 from the germline V gene are MNHEY and SMNVEV (reference sequence). This CDR3 contains 13 residues.

This clone appeared a single time. The chain carries TRBV30 and TRBJ2-3; 7 positions match TRBD2. The V and J ends lost 5 bases and 0 bases, in that order; junction bases with no gene match: 5. Germline V lookup: CDR1 GTSNPN, CDR2 SVGIG (reference sequence). This CDR3 contains 14 residues. CDR3 sequence (DNA): TGTGCCTGGGCCCTAGCGGCTAGCACAGATACGCAGTATTTT. Amino acids: CAWALAASTDTQYF. Combining the CDR3 with reference TRBV30 and TRBJ2-3 gives the whole variable domain SQTIHQWPATLVQPVGSPLSLECTVEGTSNPNLYWYRQAAGRGLQLLFYSVGIGQISSEVPQNLSASRPQDRQFILSSKKLLLSDSGFYLCAWALAASTDTQYFGPGTRLTVL.

This clone has a handful of counts. The chain joins TRBV7-9 to TRBJ2-7, with 8 bases matching TRBD1. J gave up 0 bases and V 4 bases, and 8 bases lay outside the gene matches. From germline, CDR1 is SEHNR and CDR2 FQNEAQ (reference sequence). The CDR3 spans 16 residues. CDR3 in amino acids: CASSSGTGPHSYEQYF. CDR3 sequence (DNA): TGTGCCAGCAGCTCCGGGACAGGACCACACTCCTACGAGCAGTACTTC.

V usage is TRBV10-3 and J usage is TRBJ1-5; D is ambiguous. V was trimmed by 10 bases and J by 1 base, leaving 20 bases between them. CDR1 and CDR2 from the germline V gene are ENHRY and SYGVKD. The CDR3 length is 16 residues. CDR3 in DNA: TGTGCCACCAAAGTTCGCGAAGGCGGAAGCAATCAGCCCCAGCATTTT. It encodes CATKVREGGSNQPQHF.

The chain links TRBV12-5 to TRBJ2-1; D is undetermined. V was trimmed by 5 bases and J by 13 bases, leaving 3 bases between them. CDR3 length: 8 amino acids. The germline V gene has CDR1 LGHNT and CDR2 FRNRAP. The CDR3 here is CASGQQFF. Here the CDR3 DNA reads TGTGCTAGTGGTCAACAGTTCTTC. The complete variable domain, with remaining parts taken from reference TRBV12-5 and TRBJ2-1, reads DARVTQTPRHKVTEMGQEVTMRCQPILGHNTVFWYRQTMMQGLELLAYFRNRAPLDDSGMPKDRFSAEMPDATLATLKIQPSEPRDSAVYFCASGQQFFGPGTRLTVL.

The V and J genes are TRBV2 and TRBJ1-6; 9 positions match TRBD1. Germline-derived CDR1 and CDR2 are SNHLY and FYNNEI. The V segment lost 6 bases and the J segment 5 bases; nucleotides outside the gene matches: 5. This CDR3 has 15 amino acids. The CDR3 here is CASRFGQGNNSPLHF. The CDR3 nucleotides read TGTGCCAGCAGATTCGGACAGGGGAATAATTCACCCCTCCACTTT.

This clone showed up just once. The rearrangement uses TRBV14 and TRBJ1-3; D might be TRBD1 (6 bases). Germline CDR1 and CDR2: SGHDN and FVKESK. The CDR3 contains 14 residues. The germline V and J ends were trimmed by 4 bases and 2 bases, with 9 bases remaining between them. CDR3 sequence: CASSRGQTGNTIYF. In nucleotides, the CDR3 is TGTGCCAGCAGCCGAGGACAGACTGGAAACACCATATATTTT.

The chain couples TRBV9 to TRBJ1-1, with D tentatively TRBD1 (6 bases). Per germline, CDR1 SGDLS and CDR2 YYNGEE. The CDR3 loop spans 17 amino acids. V dropped 5 bases and J dropped 1 base, with 21 bases sitting between them. Here the CDR3 DNA reads TGTGCCAGCAGTTTCCGACAGGCGATGATGGGGAACACTGAAGCTTTCTTT. Translating it yields CASSFRQAMMGNTEAFF.

The J gene is TRBJ1-3, the V gene TRBV6-5; D gene ambiguous. Germline V gene lookup returns CDR1 MNHEY and CDR2 SVGAGI. Between the trimmed V and J ends, which lost 0 bases and 9 bases, there was a span of 12 bases. The CDR3 length is 14 residues. The CDR3, as DNA: TGTGCCAGCAGTTACTCCACGGCCCGCGGCACCATATATTTT. Protein product: CASSYSTARGTIYF.

V and J are TRBV5-5 and TRBJ2-5, with 7 bases fitting TRBD2. V lost 4 bases, J lost 5 bases, and 8 bases stayed unmatched. Germline CDR1 SGHKS, CDR2 YYEKEE (reference sequence). The CDR3 has 14 amino acids. CDR3 sequence (DNA): TGTGCCAGCAGCGCCTTACTAGCGACGGAGACCCAGTACTTC. Its translation: CASSALLATETQYF.

This chain connects TRBV7-9 to TRBJ2-5; D may be TRBD2 (6 bases). CDR1 is SEHNR and CDR2 is FQNEAQ in the germline V gene (reference sequence). The CDR3 totals 14 residues. V was shortened by 5 bases and J by 3 bases, with 13 bases between the two germline ends. The CDR3 DNA reads TGTGCCAGCAGCCCCCGGAGGGCTGAAGAGACCCAGTACTTC. It specifies CASSPRRAEETQYF.

The chain is built from TRBV6-5 and TRBJ2-7; 9 positions match TRBD2. This CDR3 is built from 15 residues. The trim removed 5 bases at V and 3 bases at J, leaving 8 bases unmatched. Germline lookup yields CDR1 MNHEY and CDR2 SVGAGI. The CDR3 here is CASSGGSSGVYEQYF. CDR3 DNA: TGTGCCAGCAGTGGCGGGTCTAGCGGGGTCTACGAGCAGTACTTC.

The genes are TRBV5-5 and TRBJ1-5; D remains ambiguous. This CDR3 has 15 amino acids. The V gene's germline CDR1 is SGHKS and CDR2 YYEKEE (reference sequence). Between the trimmed V and J ends, which lost 0 bases and 4 bases, there was a span of 11 bases. The CDR3 reads CASSLGPGENQPQHF. As DNA, the CDR3 is TGTGCCAGCAGCTTGGGGCCCGGGGAAAATCAGCCCCAGCATTTT. The full variable domain, rest sourced from reference TRBV5-5 and TRBJ1-5, is DAGVTQSPTHLIKTRGQQVTLRCSPISGHKSVSWYQQVLGQGPQFIFQYYEKEERGRGNFPDRFSARQFPNYSSELNVNALLLGDSALYLCASSLGPGENQPQHFGDGTRLSIL.

The CDR3 loop reads CSVKTSLGTDTQYF. The CDR3 DNA follows: TGCAGCGTAAAGACAAGTTTAGGCACAGATACGCAGTATTTT. This sequence joins TRBV29-1 and TRBJ2-3; D ambiguous. Trimming stripped 6 bases from V and 1 base from J, with 14 bases between. Germline CDR1 is SQVTM and CDR2 is ANQGSEA. The CDR3 covers 14 residues.

This chain joins TRBV6-5 and TRBJ1-6, with D possibly being TRBD1 (5 bases). There are 13 residues in the CDR3. CDR1 and CDR2 from the germline V gene are MNHEY and SVGAGI. Between the trimmed V and J ends, which lost 2 bases and 6 bases, there was a span of 5 bases. The CDR3 bases are TGTGCCAGCAGTTACGACAGTAATTCACCCCTCCACTTT. It encodes CASSYDSNSPLHF.

This rearrangement joins TRBV6-5 to TRBJ2-5, with no clear D. Germline assignment: CDR1 MNHEY and CDR2 SVGAGI. V was trimmed by 0 bases and J by 2 bases, leaving 7 bases between them. The CDR3 length is 14 residues. The CDR3 sequence is CASSYSMAQETQYF. DNA of the CDR3: TGTGCCAGCAGTTACTCGATGGCTCAAGAGACCCAGTACTTC.